These 18 T cell receptor beta chains originate from one sample sequenced in a study of cytomegalovirus exposure and HLA in healthy donors. 60 Vbeta and 13 Jbeta primers were used in PCR. The protocol was immunoSEQ multiplex PCR, while the TCRdb copy is restricted to in-frame clones and leaves out a portion. The table lists some 130,000 clones. The sequenced material came from PBMCs. These receptors originate from a man between 18 and 29 years old in good health and CMV-seronegative.

This chain uses TRBV5-1 with TRBJ1-1; D is perhaps TRBD1 (5 bases). The ends were cut back, 7 bases at V and 1 base at J, with 11 bases in the middle. Germline V lookup: CDR1 SGHRS, CDR2 YFSETQ. This CDR3 region has 13 residues. The CDR3 bases are TGCGCCAGCTTTGTGGGGGGGAACACTGAAGCTTTCTTT. Encoded protein: CASFVGGNTEAFF.

This chain connects TRBV7-2 to TRBJ2-7, with TRBD2 as a possible D gene (5 bases). This CDR3 comprises 13 residues. Trimming stripped 2 bases from V and 5 bases from J, with 10 bases between. Germline V gene lookup returns CDR1 SGHTA and CDR2 FQGNSA. The CDR3 DNA follows: TGTGCCAGCAGCTTATACAAGGGAGACGAGCAGTACTTC. It is translated as CASSLYKGDEQYF.

V is TRBV6-1 and J is TRBJ1-2; unclear D gene. V was shortened by 6 bases and J by 1 base, with 9 bases between the two germline ends. CDR3 length: 13 residues. Germline values: CDR1 MNHNS, CDR2 SASEGT. CDR3 nucleotide sequence: TGTGCCAGCAGGCCAGACAATAACTATGGCTACACCTTC. Its protein product is CASRPDNNYGYTF.

The chain couples TRBV7-3 to TRBJ1-1, with D possibly matching TRBD1 (6 bases). The germline V and J ends were trimmed by 5 bases and 0 bases, with 16 bases remaining between them. The length of the CDR3 is 16 residues. Per germline, CDR1 SGHTA and CDR2 FQGTGA. The CDR3 DNA is TGTGCCAGCAGCCTTACTCCGACAGGAATGAACACTGAAGCTTTCTTT. Protein product: CASSLTPTGMNTEAFF.

V gene TRBV5-1 combines with J gene TRBJ1-4; D unresolved. CDR3 length: 14 residues. Germline CDR1 SGHRS, CDR2 YFSETQ. V was trimmed by 4 bases and J by 7 bases, leaving 14 bases between them. CDR3 in DNA: TGCGCCAGCAGCGAGGGCAGGCTCGGTGAAAAACTGTTTTTT. Its translation: CASSEGRLGEKLFF.

Here the CDR3 DNA reads TGTGCCAGCAGGGCGACTAGCGGTTACAATGAGCAGTTCTTC. Its protein product is CASRATSGYNEQFF. This chain uses TRBV2 with TRBJ2-1; 9 nucleotides align to TRBD2. This CDR3 has 14 residues. Unmatched junction bases numbered 4, after V lost 6 bases and J lost 4 bases. Germline values: CDR1 SNHLY, CDR2 FYNNEI. The full variable domain, completed using reference TRBV2 and TRBJ2-1, is EPEVTQTPSHQVTQMGQEVILRCVPISNHLYFYWYRQILGQKVEFLVSFYNNEISEKSEIFDDQFSVERPDGSNFTLKIRSTKLEDSAMYFCASRATSGYNEQFFGPGTRLTVL.

V gene TRBV6-5 combines with J gene TRBJ1-1, with unresolved D. From germline, CDR1 is MNHEY and CDR2 SVGAGI. The CDR3 extends over 14 amino acids. V lost 0 bases, J lost 1 base, and 6 bases lay in between. DNA for the CDR3: TGTGCCAGCAGTTACTCGAGGGCGAACACTGAAGCTTTCTTT. Its translation: CASSYSRANTEAFF.

The rearrangement uses TRBV10-3 and TRBJ1-2; TRBD1 agrees at 9 bases. Trimming took 8 bases from V and 8 from J; bases not matched to a gene: 9. CDR3 length: 13 residues. Looked up from germline, CDR1 is ENHRY and CDR2 is SYGVKD. DNA of the CDR3: TGTGCCATCGAGCAGGGACAGGGAAAGGGCTACACCTTC. It encodes CAIEQGQGKGYTF.

The chain uses TRBV7-2 and TRBJ2-5; 8 nucleotides agree with TRBD2. This CDR3 spans 15 amino acids. Germline V gene sequence: CDR1 SGHTA, CDR2 FQGNSA. Losses at the gene ends were 3 bases for V and 5 bases for J; bases not matched to a gene: 8. The CDR3: CASSFVSAGGETQYF. The CDR3 DNA reads TGTGCCAGCAGCTTCGTTTCGGCGGGAGGCGAGACCCAGTACTTC.

The gene calls are TRBV5-4 and TRBJ2-7; TRBD2 agrees at 8 bases. The junction had 7 bases not matched to a gene; V was cut back by 1 base and J by 4 bases. CDR3 length: 15 amino acids. Germline assignment: CDR1 SGHNT and CDR2 YYREEE (reference sequence). The CDR3 reads CASSLRNSGTYEQYF. In DNA, the CDR3 is TGTGCCAGCAGCTTGAGGAATAGCGGGACGTACGAGCAGTACTTC.

V is TRBV6-5 and J is TRBJ2-1, with 7 bases lining up with TRBD2. The V gene end was trimmed by 4 bases and the J gene end by 8 bases; junction bases not matched to a gene: 2. CDR1 is MNHEY and CDR2 is SVGAGI in the germline V gene. The CDR3 covers 12 residues. The CDR3 nucleotides are TGTGCCAGCAGTTCTAGCGGTTATGAGCAGTTCTTC. This encodes CASSSSGYEQFF.

The gene calls are TRBV5-6 and TRBJ1-3, with D perhaps matching TRBD1 (5 bases). The CDR3 has 14 residues. From germline, CDR1 is SGHDT and CDR2 YYEEEE. The V end lost 5 bases, the J end lost 7 bases, and 16 bases lay between the germline ends. As DNA, the CDR3 is TGTGCCAGCAGGCTGCGGGGCCTCGGGAACACCATATATTTT. Protein: CASRLRGLGNTIYF.

The J gene is TRBJ1-6, the V gene TRBV30; TRBD1 might be the D (6 bases). The CDR3 has 14 amino acids. CDR1 and CDR2 from the germline V gene are GTSNPN and SVGIG (reference sequence). The V end was cut by 2 bases, the J end by 8 bases, with 13 bases between. The CDR3 nucleotides are TGTGCCTGGAGTTCGGACAGCCCAGATTCACCCCTCCACTTT. Residues: CAWSSDSPDSPLHF.

The chain links TRBV5-1 to TRBJ1-5, with 12 bases matching TRBD1. V lost 4 bases, J lost 4 bases, and 6 bases stayed unmatched. The CDR3 loop spans 16 amino acids. Germline V gene data show CDR1 as SGHRS and CDR2 as YFSETQ. This chain's CDR3 is CASSAGTGGQNQPQHF. The CDR3 coding sequence is TGCGCCAGCAGCGCCGGGACAGGGGGCCAGAATCAGCCCCAGCATTTT.

The rearrangement joins TRBV29-1 to TRBJ2-2; TRBD1 agrees at 9 bases. Trimming at V came to 7 bases and at J to 5 bases, leaving 5 bases not matched to a gene. CDR1 and CDR2 (germline): SQVTM, ANQGSEA. The CDR3 consists of 13 residues. CDR3 amino acids: CSGRDRDTGELFF. CDR3 DNA sequence: TGCAGCGGGCGGGACAGGGATACCGGGGAGCTGTTTTTT.

The chain employs TRBV28 and TRBJ2-7; 9 positions match TRBD2. The V and J ends lost 5 bases and 0 bases, in that order; junction bases with no gene match: 11. The CDR3 extends over 17 amino acids. The germline V gene encodes CDR1 MDHEN and CDR2 SYDVKM. This CDR3 is CASSSGRKRPFSYEQYF. In DNA, the CDR3 is TGTGCCAGCAGTAGCGGGAGGAAACGTCCATTCTCCTACGAGCAGTACTTC.

The V and J genes are TRBV19 and TRBJ1-5; TRBD1 matches at 8 bases. Trimming removed 7 bases from V and 1 base from J; junction bases left unmatched: 15. Germline lookup yields CDR1 LNHDA and CDR2 SQIVND (reference sequence). CDR3 size: 18 residues. The CDR3: CASTTAGQEIRSNQPQHF. The CDR3 DNA sequence: TGTGCCAGTACCACCGCGGGACAGGAGATTCGAAGCAATCAGCCCCAGCATTTT. Together with reference TRBV19 and TRBJ1-5, the CDR3 gives the full variable domain: DGGITQSPKYLFRKEGQNVTLSCEQNLNHDAMYWYRQDPGQGLRLIYYSQIVNDFQKGDIAEGYSVSREKKESFPLTVTSAQKNPTAFYLCASTTAGQEIRSNQPQHFGDGTRLSIL.

This chain's CDR3 is CASRPGQVSSYNSPLHF. In DNA, the CDR3 is TGTGCCTCCCGACCGGGACAGGTCAGCTCCTATAATTCACCCCTCCACTTT. The rearrangement links TRBV30 to TRBJ1-6; 8 nucleotides match TRBD1. From germline, CDR1 is GTSNPN and CDR2 SVGIG (reference sequence). V dropped 7 bases and J dropped 0; count of bases not matched to a gene: 11. CDR3 length: 17 residues. Full variable domain (rest looked up from reference TRBV30 and TRBJ1-6): SQTIHQWPATLVQPVGSPLSLECTVEGTSNPNLYWYRQAAGRGLQLLFYSVGIGQISSEVPQNLSASRPQDRQFILSSKKLLLSDSGFYLCASRPGQVSSYNSPLHFGNGTRLTVT.